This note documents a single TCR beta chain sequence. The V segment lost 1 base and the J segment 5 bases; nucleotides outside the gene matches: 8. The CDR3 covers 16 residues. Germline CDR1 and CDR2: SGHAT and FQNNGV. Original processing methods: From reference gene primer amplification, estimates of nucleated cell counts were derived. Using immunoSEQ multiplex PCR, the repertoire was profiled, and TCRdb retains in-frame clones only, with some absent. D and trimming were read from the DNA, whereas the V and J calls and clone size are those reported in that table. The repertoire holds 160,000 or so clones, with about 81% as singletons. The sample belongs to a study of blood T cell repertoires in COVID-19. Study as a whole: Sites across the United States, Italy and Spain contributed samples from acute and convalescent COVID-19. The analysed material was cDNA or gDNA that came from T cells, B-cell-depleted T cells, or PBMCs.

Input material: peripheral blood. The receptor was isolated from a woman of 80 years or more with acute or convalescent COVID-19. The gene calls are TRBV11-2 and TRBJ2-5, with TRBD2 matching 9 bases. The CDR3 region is CASSLGRAGGPETQYF. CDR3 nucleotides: TGTGCCAGCAGCTTAGGCAGGGCGGGGGGGCCCGAGACCCAGTACTTC.